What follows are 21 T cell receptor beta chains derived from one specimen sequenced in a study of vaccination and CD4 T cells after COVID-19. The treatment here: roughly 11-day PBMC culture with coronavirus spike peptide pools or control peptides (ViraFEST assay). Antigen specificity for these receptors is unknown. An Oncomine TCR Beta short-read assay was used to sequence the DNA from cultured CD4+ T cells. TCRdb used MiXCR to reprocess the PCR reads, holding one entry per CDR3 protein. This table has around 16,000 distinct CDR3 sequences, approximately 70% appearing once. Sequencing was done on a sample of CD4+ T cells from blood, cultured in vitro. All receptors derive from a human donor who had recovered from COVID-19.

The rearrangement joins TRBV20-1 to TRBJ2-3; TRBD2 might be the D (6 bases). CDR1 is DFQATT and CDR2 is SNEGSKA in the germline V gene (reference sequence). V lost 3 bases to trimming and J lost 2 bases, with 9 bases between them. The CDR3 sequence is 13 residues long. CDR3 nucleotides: TGCAGTGCTAGCTCGGGAGACACAGATACGCAGTATTTT. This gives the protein CSASSGDTDTQYF.

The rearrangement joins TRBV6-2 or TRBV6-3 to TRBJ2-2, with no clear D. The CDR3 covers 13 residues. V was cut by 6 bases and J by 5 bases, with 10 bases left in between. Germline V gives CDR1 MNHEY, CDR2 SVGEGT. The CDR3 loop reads CASSQTLTGELFF. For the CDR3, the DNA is TGTGCCAGCAGCCAGACGTTGACCGGGGAGCTGTTTTTT.

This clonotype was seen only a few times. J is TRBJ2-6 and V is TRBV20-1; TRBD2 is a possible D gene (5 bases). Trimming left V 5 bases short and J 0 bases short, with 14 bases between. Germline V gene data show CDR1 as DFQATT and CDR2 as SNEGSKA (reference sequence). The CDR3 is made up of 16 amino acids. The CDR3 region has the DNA TGCAGTGCTCCCAGCGGTAACCCCTCTGGGGCCAACGTCCTGACTTTC. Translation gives CSAPSGNPSGANVLTF.

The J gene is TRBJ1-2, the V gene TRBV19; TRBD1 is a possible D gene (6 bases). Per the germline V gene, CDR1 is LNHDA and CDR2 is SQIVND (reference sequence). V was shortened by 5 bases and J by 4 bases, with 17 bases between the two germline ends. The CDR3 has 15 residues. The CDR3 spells CASSSVRGALYGYTF. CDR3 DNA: TGTGCCAGTAGTTCGGTGCGGGGGGCGCTCTATGGCTACACCTTC.

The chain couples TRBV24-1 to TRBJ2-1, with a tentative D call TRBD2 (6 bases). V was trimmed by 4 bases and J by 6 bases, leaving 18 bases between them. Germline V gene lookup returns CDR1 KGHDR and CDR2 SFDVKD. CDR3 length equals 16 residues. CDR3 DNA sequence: TGTGCCACCAGTGACCCTAGTGGGGGGAAGGTCAATGAGCAGTTCTTC. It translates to CATSDPSGGKVNEQFF.

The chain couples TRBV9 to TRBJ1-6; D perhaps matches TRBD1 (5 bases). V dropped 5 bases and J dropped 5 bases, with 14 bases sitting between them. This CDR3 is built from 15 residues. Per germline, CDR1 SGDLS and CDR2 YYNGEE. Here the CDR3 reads CASSLQQGDNSPLHF. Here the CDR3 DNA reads TGTGCCAGCAGTTTACAACAAGGGGATAATTCACCCCTCCACTTT.

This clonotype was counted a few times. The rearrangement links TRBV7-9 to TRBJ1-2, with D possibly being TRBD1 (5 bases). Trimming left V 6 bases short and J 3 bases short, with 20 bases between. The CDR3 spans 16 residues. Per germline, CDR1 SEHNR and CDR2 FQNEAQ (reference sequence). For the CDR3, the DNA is TGTGCCAGCAGATCCAAAGCCTCAGGGAACGACTATGGCTACACCTTC. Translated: CASRSKASGNDYGYTF.

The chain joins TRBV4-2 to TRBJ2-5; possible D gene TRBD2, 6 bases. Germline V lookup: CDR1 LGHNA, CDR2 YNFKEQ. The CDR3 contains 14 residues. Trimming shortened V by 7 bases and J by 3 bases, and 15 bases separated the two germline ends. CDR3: CASKQQWGEETQYF. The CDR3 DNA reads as TGTGCCAGCAAACAACAATGGGGGGAAGAGACCCAGTACTTC.

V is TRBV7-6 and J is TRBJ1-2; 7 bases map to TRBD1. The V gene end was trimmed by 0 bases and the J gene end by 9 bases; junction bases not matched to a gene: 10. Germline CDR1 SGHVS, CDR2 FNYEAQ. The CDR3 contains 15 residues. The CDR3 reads CASSLAGQVPMSYTF. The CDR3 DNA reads TGTGCCAGCAGCTTAGCAGGACAGGTCCCGATGAGCTACACCTTC.

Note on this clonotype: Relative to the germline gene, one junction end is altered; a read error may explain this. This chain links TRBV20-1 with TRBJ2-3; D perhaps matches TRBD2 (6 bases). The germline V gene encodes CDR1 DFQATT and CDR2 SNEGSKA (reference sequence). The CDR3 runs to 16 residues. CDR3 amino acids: CSARDKAGSQADTQCF. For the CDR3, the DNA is TGCAGTGCTAGAGATAAGGCGGGATCGCAGGCAGATACGCAGTGTTTT.

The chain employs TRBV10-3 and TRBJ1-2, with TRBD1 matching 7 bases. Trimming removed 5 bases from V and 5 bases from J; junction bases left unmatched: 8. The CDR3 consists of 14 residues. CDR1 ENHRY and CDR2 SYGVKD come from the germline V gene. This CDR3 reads CAISSGQPPYGYTF. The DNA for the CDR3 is TGTGCCATCAGTTCGGGACAGCCACCGTATGGCTACACCTTC.

The CDR3 sequence: CASSSALAGNWGVLGGREQYF. The CDR3 DNA reads as TGTGCCAGCAGTTCCGCCCTAGCGGGAAATTGGGGCGTTTTGGGAGGCCGCGAGCAGTACTTC. J is TRBJ2-7 and V is TRBV27; 9 bases are a match to TRBD2. This CDR3 comprises 21 residues. Trimming removed 4 bases from V and 6 bases from J; junction bases left unmatched: 28. The germline V gene encodes CDR1 MNHEY and CDR2 SMNVEV (reference sequence).

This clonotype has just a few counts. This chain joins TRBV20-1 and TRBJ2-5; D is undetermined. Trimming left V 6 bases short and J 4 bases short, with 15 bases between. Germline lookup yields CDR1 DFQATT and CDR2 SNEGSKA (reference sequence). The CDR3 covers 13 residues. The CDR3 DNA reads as TGCAGTGCAAGGCCGGACCGGGCAGAGACCCAGTACTTC. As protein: CSARPDRAETQYF.

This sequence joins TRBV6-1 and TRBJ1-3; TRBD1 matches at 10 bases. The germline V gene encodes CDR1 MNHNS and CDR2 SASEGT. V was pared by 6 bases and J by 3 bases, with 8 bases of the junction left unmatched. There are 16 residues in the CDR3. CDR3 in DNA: TGTGCCAGCAGAGACAGGGGGCGGATTGGTGGAAACACCATATATTTT. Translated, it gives CASRDRGRIGGNTIYF.

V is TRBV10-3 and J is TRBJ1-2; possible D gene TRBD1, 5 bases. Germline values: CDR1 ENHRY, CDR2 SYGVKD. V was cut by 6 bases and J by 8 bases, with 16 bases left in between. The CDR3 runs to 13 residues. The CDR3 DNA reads TGTGCCATCAGACCCGGGACGGTGGGCGGCTACACCTTC. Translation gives CAIRPGTVGGYTF.

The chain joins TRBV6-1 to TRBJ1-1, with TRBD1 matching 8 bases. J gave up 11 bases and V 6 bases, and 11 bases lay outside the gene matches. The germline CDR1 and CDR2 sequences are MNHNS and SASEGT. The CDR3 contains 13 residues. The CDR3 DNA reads TGTGCCAGCAGCCTGGACAGGGTCCAAGGGGCTTTCTTT. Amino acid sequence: CASSLDRVQGAFF.

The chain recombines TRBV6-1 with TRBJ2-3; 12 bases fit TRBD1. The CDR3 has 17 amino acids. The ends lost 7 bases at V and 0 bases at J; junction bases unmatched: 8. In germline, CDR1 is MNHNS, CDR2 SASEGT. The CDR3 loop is CASTPRDRGRSTDTQYF. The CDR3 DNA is TGTGCCAGCACCCCTCGGGACAGGGGGCGAAGCACAGATACGCAGTATTTT.

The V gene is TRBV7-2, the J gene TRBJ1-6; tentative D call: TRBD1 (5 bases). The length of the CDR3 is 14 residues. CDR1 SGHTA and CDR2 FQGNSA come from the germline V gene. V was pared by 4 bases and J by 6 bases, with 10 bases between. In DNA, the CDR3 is TGTGCCAGCAGCTCTCTTGGGGCTAATTCACCCCTCCACTTT. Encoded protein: CASSSLGANSPLHF. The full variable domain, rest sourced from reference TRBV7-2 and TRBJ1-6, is GAGVSQSPSNKVTEKGKDVELRCDPISGHTALYWYRQSLGQGLEFLIYFQGNSAPDKSGLPSDRFSAERTGGSVSTLTIQRTQQEDSAVYLCASSSLGANSPLHFGNGTRLTVT.

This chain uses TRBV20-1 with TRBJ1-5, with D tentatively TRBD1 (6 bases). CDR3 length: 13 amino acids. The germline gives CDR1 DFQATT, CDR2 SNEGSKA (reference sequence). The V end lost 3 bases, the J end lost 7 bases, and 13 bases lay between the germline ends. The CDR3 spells CSASPGHPQPQHF. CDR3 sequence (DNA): TGCAGTGCTAGTCCGGGACACCCGCAGCCCCAGCATTTT.

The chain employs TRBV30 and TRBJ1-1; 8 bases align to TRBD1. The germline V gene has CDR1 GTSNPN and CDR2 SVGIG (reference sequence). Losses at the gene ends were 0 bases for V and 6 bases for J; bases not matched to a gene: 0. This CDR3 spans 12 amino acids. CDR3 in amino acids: CAWSVQGAEAFF. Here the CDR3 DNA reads TGTGCCTGGAGTGTACAGGGGGCTGAAGCTTTCTTT.

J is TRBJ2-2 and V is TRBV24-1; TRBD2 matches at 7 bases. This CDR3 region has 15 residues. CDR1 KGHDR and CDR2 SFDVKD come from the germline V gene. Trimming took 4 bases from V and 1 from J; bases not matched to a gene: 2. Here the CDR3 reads CATSDTGGNTGELFF. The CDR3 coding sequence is TGTGCCACCAGTGACACGGGAGGGAACACCGGGGAGCTGTTTTTT.